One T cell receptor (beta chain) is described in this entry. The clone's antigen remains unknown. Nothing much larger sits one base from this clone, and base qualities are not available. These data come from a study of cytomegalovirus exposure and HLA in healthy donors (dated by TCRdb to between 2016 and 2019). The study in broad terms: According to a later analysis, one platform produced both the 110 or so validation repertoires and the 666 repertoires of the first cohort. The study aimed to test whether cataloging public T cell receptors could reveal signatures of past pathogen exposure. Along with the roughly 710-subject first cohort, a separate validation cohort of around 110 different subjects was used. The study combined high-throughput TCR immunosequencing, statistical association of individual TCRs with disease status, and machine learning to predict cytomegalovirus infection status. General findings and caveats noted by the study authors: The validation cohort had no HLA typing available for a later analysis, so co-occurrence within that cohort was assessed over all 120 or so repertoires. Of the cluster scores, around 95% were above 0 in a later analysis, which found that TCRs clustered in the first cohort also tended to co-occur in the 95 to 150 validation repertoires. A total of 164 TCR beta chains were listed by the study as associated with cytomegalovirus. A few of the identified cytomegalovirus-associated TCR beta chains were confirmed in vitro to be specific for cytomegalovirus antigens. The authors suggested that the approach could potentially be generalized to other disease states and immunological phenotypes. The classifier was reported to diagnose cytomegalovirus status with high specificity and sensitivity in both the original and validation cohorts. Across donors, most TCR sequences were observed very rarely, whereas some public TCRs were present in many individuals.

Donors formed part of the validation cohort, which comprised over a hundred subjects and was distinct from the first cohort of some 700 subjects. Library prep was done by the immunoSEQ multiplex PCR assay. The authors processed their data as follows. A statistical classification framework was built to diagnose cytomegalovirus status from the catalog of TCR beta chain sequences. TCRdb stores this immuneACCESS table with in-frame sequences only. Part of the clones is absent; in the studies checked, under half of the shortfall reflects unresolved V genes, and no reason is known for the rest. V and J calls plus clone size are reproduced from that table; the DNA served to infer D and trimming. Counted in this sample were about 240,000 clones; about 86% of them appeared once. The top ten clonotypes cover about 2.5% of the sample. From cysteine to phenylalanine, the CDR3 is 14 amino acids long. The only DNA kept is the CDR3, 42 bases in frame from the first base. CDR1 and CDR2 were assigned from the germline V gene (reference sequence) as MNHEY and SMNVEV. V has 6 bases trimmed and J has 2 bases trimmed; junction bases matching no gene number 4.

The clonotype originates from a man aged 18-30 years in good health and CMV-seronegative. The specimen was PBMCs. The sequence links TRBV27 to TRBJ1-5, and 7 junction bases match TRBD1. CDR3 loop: CASRPGQRNQPQHF. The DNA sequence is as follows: TGTGCCAGCAGACCGGGACAGCGCAATCAGCCCCAGCATTTT.